This T cell receptor (beta chain) was captured by sequencing in a study of CD8+CD57+ T cells in acquired aplastic anemia. Study context: Sorted CD4+ plus CD8+ cells gave DNA averaging roughly 3 ug.

Those patients picked for sequencing had displayed CD8+CD57+ cell expansion on flow cytometry. Among the patients, all had severe acquired aplastic anemia. Study-wide points: Patients and controls had CD8+ Simpson's diversity values that were not significantly distinct. Patients had around 28 CD8+ CDR3 sequences in common with controls (the shared set).

The CDR3 consists of 15 residues. Germline V CDR1 and CDR2: DFQATT, SNEGSKA (reference sequence). The V gene end was trimmed by 6 bases and the J gene end by 2 bases; junction bases not matched to a gene: 4. CDR3 and TCR beta VDJ profiling relied on a genomic DNA template. TCRdb used MiXCR to reprocess the reads, holding one entry per CDR3 protein. Seen here are 250,000 to 350,000 distinct CDR3 sequences, about 50% observed once, and the top ten hold 1.3%. As to this clonotype: What it recognizes is unknown.

The source material was sorted CD4+, CD8+, or CD8+CD57+ T cells (not recorded which) from PBMCs. The source of this sequence is a human donor with aplastic anemia. The chain is built from TRBV20-1 and TRBJ2-3; 14 bases are a match to TRBD2. The CDR3 DNA follows: TGCAGTGCCGGGACTAGCGGGGGTTTCACAGATACGCAGTATTTT. The encoded protein is CSAGTSGGFTDTQYF.